The 27 T cell receptor beta chains below all came from one sample that was sequenced in a study of identifying expanded T cells in peripheral blood. Sequenced by immunoSEQ multiplex PCR; TCRdb stores in-frame clones only, minus some. Among 85,000 to 100,000 clones, around 88% were seen once, and the ten largest hold under 4.5%. Sequenced input: blood. Receptors originate from a person aged 18 to 70 in good health.

The chain is built from TRBV28 and TRBJ1-4; 7 bases map to TRBD1. Germline V lookup: CDR1 MDHEN, CDR2 SYDVKM. The CDR3 has 13 amino acids. Losses at the gene ends were 2 bases for V and 6 bases for J; bases not matched to a gene: 0. Here the CDR3 reads CASSLDRDEKLFF. The CDR3 bases are TGTGCCAGCAGTTTAGACAGGGATGAAAAACTGTTTTTT.

The rearrangement links TRBV2 to TRBJ1-1; the match to TRBD1 covers 8 bases. Germline CDR1 SNHLY, CDR2 FYNNEI. The CDR3 has 14 residues. The junction had 5 bases not matched to a gene; V was cut back by 5 bases and J by 3 bases. CDR3 residues: CASSYGQGYTEAFF. DNA of the CDR3: TGTGCCAGCAGTTACGGACAGGGTTACACTGAAGCTTTCTTT.

This clone was picked up one time. V gene TRBV30 combines with J gene TRBJ2-3; 10 nucleotides line up with TRBD2. V was clipped by 8 bases and J by 2 bases; unmatched bases: 10. The CDR3 runs to 15 residues. Germline V CDR1 and CDR2: GTSNPN, SVGIG (reference sequence). CDR3 coding DNA: TGTGCCCGTGGACTAGCGGCTCCCTCCACAGATACGCAGTATTTT. It yields the protein CARGLAAPSTDTQYF.

This sequence joins TRBV28 and TRBJ1-1; 9 bases agree with TRBD1. Unmatched junction bases numbered 9, after V lost 3 bases and J lost 1 base. This CDR3 has 17 amino acids. Germline CDR1 MDHEN, CDR2 SYDVKM. Written as DNA, the CDR3 is TGTGCCAGCAGTTTTCCACTACCGGGACAGGGGAACACTGAAGCTTTCTTT. Translated: CASSFPLPGQGNTEAFF.

The CDR3 reads CASRPPLGQGYGYTF. CDR3 nucleotide sequence: TGTGCCAGCAGACCCCCCCTGGGACAGGGCTATGGCTACACCTTC. The gene calls are TRBV28 and TRBJ1-2; the match to TRBD1 covers 9 bases. The trim removed 6 bases at V and 4 bases at J, leaving 9 bases unmatched. The CDR3 length is 15 residues. Germline V gene lookup returns CDR1 MDHEN and CDR2 SYDVKM.

The chain links TRBV6-6 to TRBJ1-2, with D possibly TRBD1 on 5 matching bases. The V gene lost 0 bases and the J gene lost 2 bases, with 10 bases spanning the gap. Germline values: CDR1 MNHNY, CDR2 SVGAGI (reference sequence). This CDR3 region has 15 residues. The CDR3 DNA sequence: TGTGCCAGCAGTTACTCCGGGACGACCAACTATGGCTACACCTTC. It translates to CASSYSGTTNYGYTF.

This chain joins TRBV28 and TRBJ2-7; D gene uncertain. There are 14 residues in the CDR3. Trimming shortened V by 4 bases and J by 0 bases, and 10 bases separated the two germline ends. Germline assignment: CDR1 MDHEN and CDR2 SYDVKM. This CDR3 is CASSSERSSYEQYF. DNA for the CDR3: TGTGCCAGCAGTTCAGAGCGAAGCTCCTACGAGCAGTACTTC.

The chain uses TRBV7-9 and TRBJ2-7; no firm D call. This CDR3 is built from 12 residues. Germline V gene data show CDR1 as SEHNR and CDR2 as FQNEAQ (reference sequence). Deletions cut 4 bases from V and 5 bases from J, with 9 bases between. The CDR3 DNA is TGTGCCAGCAGCTCCTTGGGCGACGAGCAGTACTTC. This codes for CASSSLGDEQYF.

The chain links TRBV20-1 to TRBJ2-5; no clear D gene. V lost 6 bases, J lost 3 bases, and 8 bases lay in between. The CDR3 is made up of 11 amino acids. Germline V gene lookup returns CDR1 DFQATT and CDR2 SNEGSKA (reference sequence). Here the CDR3 reads CSALPKETQYF. The CDR3 DNA is TGCAGTGCCCTCCCAAAAGAGACCCAGTACTTC.

This clone has just a few counts. The chain joins TRBV7-9 to TRBJ1-3, with D possibly TRBD1 on 6 matching bases. CDR1 SEHNR and CDR2 FQNEAQ come from the germline V gene (reference sequence). This CDR3 comprises 15 residues. The V end lost 5 bases, the J end lost 4 bases, and 15 bases lay between the germline ends. CDR3 loop: CASSPGVVLGNTIYF. The CDR3 coding sequence is TGTGCCAGCAGCCCAGGGGTGGTTTTGGGAAACACCATATATTTT.

As regards this clone: Other DNA sequences within the sample encode an identical CDR3. V usage is TRBV30 and J usage is TRBJ1-1; the D is unclear. V lost 2 bases, J lost 2 bases, and 6 bases lay in between. CDR3 size: 12 residues. In germline, CDR1 is GTSNPN, CDR2 SVGIG (reference sequence). CDR3 residues: CAWSLGNTEAFF. The CDR3 DNA follows: TGTGCCTGGAGTCTCGGCAACACTGAAGCTTTCTTT.

The V and J genes are TRBV18 and TRBJ2-5; the D is unclear. V was cut by 2 bases and J by 2 bases, with 9 bases left in between. Germline loops: CDR1 KGHSH, CDR2 LQKENI. The CDR3 length is 14 residues. Here the CDR3 DNA reads TGTGCCAGCTCACCATTCTCACAGCAAGAGACCCAGTACTTC. Protein product: CASSPFSQQETQYF. The variable domain in full, with the rest retrieved from reference TRBV18 and TRBJ2-5, is NAGVMQNPRHLVRRRGQEARLRCSPMKGHSHVYWYRQLPEEGLKFMVYLQKENIIDESGMPKERFSAEFPKEGPSILRIQQVVRGDSAAYFCASSPFSQQETQYFGPGTRLLVL.

This clone was found a few times. The chain couples TRBV23-1 to TRBJ1-5; D uncertain. TRBV23-1 is annotated as an ORF whose role is uncertain. The CDR3 consists of 13 residues. V dropped 4 bases and J dropped 3 bases, with 7 bases sitting between them. The CDR3, as DNA: TGCGCCAGCAGTCGGATAGACAATCAGCCCCAGCATTTT. Protein: CASSRIDNQPQHF.

V is TRBV6-4 and J is TRBJ2-2; D may be TRBD2 (6 bases). Germline CDR1 MRHNA, CDR2 SNTAGT. Trimming removed 11 bases from V and 3 bases from J, with 13 bases in between. The CDR3 runs 13 residues. In DNA form, the CDR3 reads TGTGCCTCGGCCCCGGGGGACACCGGGGAGCTGTTTTTT. It specifies CASAPGDTGELFF.

Note on this clone: A much larger clone differs by one base, so this may be a read error. The chain links TRBV7-3 to TRBJ1-2; no firm D call. The V end was cut by 2 bases, the J end by 2 bases, with 6 bases between. Germline V gene sequence: CDR1 SGHTA, CDR2 FQGTGA. This CDR3 is built from 13 residues. The CDR3 nucleotides read TGTGCCAGCAGCTTAGACGAAAACTATGGCTACACCTTC. Its protein is CASSLDENYGYTF.

The V gene is TRBV2, the J gene TRBJ1-4; D not certain. CDR1 SNHLY and CDR2 FYNNEI come from the germline V gene. There are 12 residues in the CDR3. V was pared by 5 bases and J by 8 bases, with 9 bases between. The CDR3 sequence is CASSPTREKLFF. CDR3 DNA sequence: TGTGCCAGCAGTCCTACAAGGGAAAAACTGTTTTTT.

The CDR3 DNA sequence: TGTGCTAGTGGTTTGGTACGGACAGGGCAACAGCCCCAGCATTTT. This encodes CASGLVRTGQQPQHF. V usage is TRBV12-5 and J usage is TRBJ1-5; TRBD1 aligns across 8 bases. CDR1 LGHNT and CDR2 FRNRAP come from the germline V gene. V lost 0 bases to trimming and J lost 7 bases; unmatched junction nucleotides: 5. This CDR3 spans 15 amino acids.

The DNA for the CDR3 is TGCAGCGTTGCGGACAGGACTGGGGCCAACGTCCTGACTTTC. Protein: CSVADRTGANVLTF. The genes are TRBV29-1 and TRBJ2-6; TRBD1 matches 7 bases. The germline CDR1 and CDR2 sequences are SQVTM and ANQGSEA. The CDR3 totals 14 residues. Trimming at V came to 4 bases and at J to 2 bases, leaving 2 bases not matched to a gene.

With respect to this clone: The same CDR3 also results from other DNA sequences found in this sample. This CDR3 is CASSMAPGEYYEQYF. DNA of the CDR3: TGTGCCAGTAGTATGGCCCCCGGGGAGTACTACGAGCAGTACTTC. The V and J genes are TRBV19 and TRBJ2-7, with a weak D call TRBD2 (5 bases). The CDR3 totals 15 residues. CDR1 is LNHDA and CDR2 is SQIVND in the germline V gene (reference sequence). With 3 bases removed from V and 3 bases from J, the gap between germline ends came to 15 bases.

The chain carries TRBV11-1 and TRBJ1-1, with D unresolved. The CDR3 is 15 amino acids. Germline V CDR1 and CDR2: SGHAT, FQDESV (reference sequence). V was cut by 0 bases and J by 4 bases, with 12 bases left in between. In nucleotides, the CDR3 is TGTGCCAGCAGCTTAGCGGTTGTCGGGTTCACTGAAGCTTTCTTT. It is translated as CASSLAVVGFTEAFF.

The CDR3: CASSLGISFGYTF. The CDR3 DNA follows: TGTGCCAGCAGTTTAGGGATCAGTTTTGGCTACACCTTC. The chain employs TRBV27 and TRBJ1-2, with no clear D. The ends were cut back, 2 bases at V and 7 bases at J, with 11 bases in the middle. Germline lookup yields CDR1 MNHEY and CDR2 SMNVEV (reference sequence). CDR3 length equals 13 residues.

The chain uses TRBV6-5 and TRBJ2-3; 8 bases map to TRBD2. The germline CDR1 and CDR2 sequences are MNHEY and SVGAGI. The length of the CDR3 is 14 residues. V dropped 11 bases and J dropped 2; count of bases not matched to a gene: 9. The chain's CDR3 is CAARRGGFTDTQYF. The CDR3 nucleotides are TGTGCCGCGAGACGCGGGGGGTTCACAGATACGCAGTATTTT.

The chain combines TRBV11-2 with TRBJ1-2; TRBD1 agrees at 8 bases. The V gene's germline CDR1 is SGHAT and CDR2 FQNNGV. CDR3 length: 14 amino acids. Trimming took 5 bases from V and 1 from J; bases not matched to a gene: 3. This CDR3 reads CASSPDRVNYGYTF. The CDR3 nucleotides are TGTGCCAGCAGCCCGGACAGGGTTAACTATGGCTACACCTTC.

As DNA, the CDR3 is TGTGCCAGCAGCTTTGGAACAGGGGTGTCCCCCCTCCACTTT. Amino acid sequence: CASSFGTGVSPLHF. The chain recombines TRBV11-2 with TRBJ1-6; 7 nucleotides match TRBD1. V shed 3 bases and J 13 bases; nucleotides not matched to a gene: 9. Germline V gives CDR1 SGHAT, CDR2 FQNNGV. CDR3 length: 14 amino acids.

The chain carries TRBV9 and TRBJ1-3, with D perhaps TRBD1 (6 bases). V lost 4 bases and J lost 1, with 21 bases in between. The CDR3 has 18 residues. Germline V gives CDR1 SGDLS, CDR2 YYNGEE. The CDR3 bases are TGTGCCAGCAGCCCAGCCGGAGGGCAGGGGATATCTGGAAACACCATATATTTT. Amino acid sequence: CASSPAGGQGISGNTIYF.

This clone was counted only a few times. This chain links TRBV6-1 with TRBJ2-5, with TRBD1 matching 9 bases. The V gene end was trimmed by 0 bases and the J gene end by 6 bases; junction bases not matched to a gene: 11. The CDR3 loop spans 17 amino acids. Per the germline V gene, CDR1 is MNHNS and CDR2 is SASEGT. DNA for the CDR3: TGTGCCAGCAGTGAAGCGGCGACAGGGGGTAGCGCTAAGACCCAGTACTTC. This sequence encodes CASSEAATGGSAKTQYF.

This clone was counted between two and nine times. The rearrangement joins TRBV28 to TRBJ1-2; tentatively, D is TRBD1 (6 bases). The CDR3 extends over 13 amino acids. V was clipped by 5 bases and J by 7 bases, with 14 bases between them. The germline V gene has CDR1 MDHEN and CDR2 SYDVKM. CDR3 nucleotides: TGTGCCAGCAGTCCCGGACAGATTGGTGGCTACACCTTC. This gives the protein CASSPGQIGGYTF.